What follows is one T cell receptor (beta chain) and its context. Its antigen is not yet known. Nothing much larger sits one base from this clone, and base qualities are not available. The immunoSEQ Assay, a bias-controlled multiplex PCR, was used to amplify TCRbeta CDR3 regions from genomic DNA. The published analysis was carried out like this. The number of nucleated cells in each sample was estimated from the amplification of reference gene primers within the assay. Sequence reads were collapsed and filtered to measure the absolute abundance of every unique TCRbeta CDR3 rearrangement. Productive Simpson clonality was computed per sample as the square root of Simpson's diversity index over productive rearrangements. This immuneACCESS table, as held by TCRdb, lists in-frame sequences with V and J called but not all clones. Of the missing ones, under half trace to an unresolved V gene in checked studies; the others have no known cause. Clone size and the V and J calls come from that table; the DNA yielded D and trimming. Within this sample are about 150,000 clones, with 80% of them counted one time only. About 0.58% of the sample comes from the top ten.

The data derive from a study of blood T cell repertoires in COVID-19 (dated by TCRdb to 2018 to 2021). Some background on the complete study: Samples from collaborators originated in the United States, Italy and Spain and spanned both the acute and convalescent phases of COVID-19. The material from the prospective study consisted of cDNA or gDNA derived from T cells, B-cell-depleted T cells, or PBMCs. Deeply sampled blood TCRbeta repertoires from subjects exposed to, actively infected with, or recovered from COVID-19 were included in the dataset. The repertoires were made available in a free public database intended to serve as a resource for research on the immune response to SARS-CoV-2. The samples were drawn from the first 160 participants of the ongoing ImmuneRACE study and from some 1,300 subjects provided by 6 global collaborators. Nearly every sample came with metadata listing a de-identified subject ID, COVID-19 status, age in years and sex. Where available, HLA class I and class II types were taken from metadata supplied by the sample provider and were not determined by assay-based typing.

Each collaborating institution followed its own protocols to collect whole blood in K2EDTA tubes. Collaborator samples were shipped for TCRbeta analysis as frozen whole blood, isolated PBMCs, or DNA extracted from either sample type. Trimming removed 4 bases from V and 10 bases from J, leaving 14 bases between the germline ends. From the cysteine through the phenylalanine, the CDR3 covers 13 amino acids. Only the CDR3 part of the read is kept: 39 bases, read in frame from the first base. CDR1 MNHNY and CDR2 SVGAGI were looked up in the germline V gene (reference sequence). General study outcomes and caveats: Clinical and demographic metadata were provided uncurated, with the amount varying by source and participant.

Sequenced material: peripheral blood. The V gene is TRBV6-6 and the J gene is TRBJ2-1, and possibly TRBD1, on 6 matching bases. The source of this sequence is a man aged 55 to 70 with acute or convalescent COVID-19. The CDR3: CASSSTGNGEQFF. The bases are TGTGCCAGCAGTTCTACAGGGAATGGGGAGCAGTTCTTC.